This is a list of T cell receptor beta chains from one sample in a study of tumor-infiltrating lymphocytes in primary liver carcinoma. TCRdb re-derived calls from the multiplex PCR reads in MiXCR, one entry per CDR3 protein. Among fewer than 200,000 distinct CDR3 sequences listed, approximately 86% were seen once. Sequencing input: tumor tissue from primary liver carcinoma. The source is a middle-aged man with primary liver carcinoma and hepatitis B virus infection. Each CDR3 is given with its conserved first and last residue. Each record gives: D gene, V gene, J gene, clone size, CDR3 DNA, CDR3 protein. D genes are given only for firm matches. Size tells how often a clone was seen (once, few, many) or the class of an expanded clone, and some rows leave it out.

D gene: .; V gene: TRBV29-1; J gene: TRBJ1-1; clone size: once; CDR3 DNA: TGCGGTGCCGGGGACCCCGGCGAAGCTTTCTTT; CDR3 protein: CGAGDPGEAFF
D gene: .; V gene: TRBV20-1; J gene: TRBJ1-2; clone size: .; CDR3 DNA: TGCAGTGCTAGAGATCACAGTGGGGCGGAAGGCTACACCTTC; CDR3 protein: CSARDHSGAEGYTF
D gene: .; V gene: TRBV10-3; J gene: TRBJ2-5; clone size: .; CDR3 DNA: TGTGACATCGGGCGGGGAAAGACCCAGTACTTC; CDR3 protein: CDIGRGKTQYF
D gene: .; V gene: TRBV7-8; J gene: TRBJ2-4; clone size: .; CDR3 DNA: TGTGCCATTTTGGGTTCGAAAGGAGGCAAAAACATTAAGTATTTC; CDR3 protein: CAILGSKGGKNIKYF
D gene: TRBD1; V gene: TRBV11-2; J gene: TRBJ2-1; clone size: .; CDR3 DNA: TGTGCCAGCAGCTTCACAGGGGTCGATGGGCAGTTTTTC; CDR3 protein: CASSFTGVDGQFF
D gene: .; V gene: TRBV6-2/TRBV6-3; J gene: TRBJ2-4; clone size: .; CDR3 DNA: TGTGTCAGCAGTCGCCGGGGGAGCGAAAACGTTCAGTACTTC; CDR3 protein: CVSSRRGSENVQYF
D gene: TRBD1; V gene: TRBV11-3; J gene: TRBJ1-3; clone size: .; CDR3 DNA: TGTGCCATCTCGACAGGGTTATCTAGAAACACCATATATTTT; CDR3 protein: CAISTGLSRNTIYF
D gene: .; V gene: TRBV29-1; J gene: TRBJ1-1; clone size: .; CDR3 DNA: TGCAGCATTGATGGGGAGTGGGGGATGAGGACTGAAGCTTTCTTT; CDR3 protein: CSIDGEWGMRTEAFF
D gene: .; V gene: TRBV28; J gene: TRBJ1-2; clone size: .; CDR3 DNA: TGTGCCAGCAGTCCCAGGGGTTATGGCCACACCTTC; CDR3 protein: CASSPRGYGHTF
D gene: TRBD1; V gene: TRBV27; J gene: TRBJ2-7; clone size: few; CDR3 DNA: TGTGCCAGCAGTTACCGGACAGGGGGCTACGAGCAGTACTTC; CDR3 protein: CASSYRTGGYEQYF
D gene: .; V gene: TRBV6-1; J gene: TRBJ2-2; clone size: .; CDR3 DNA: TGTGCAAGCAGTGAAGCGACATTCGGAACCGGGGAGCTGTATTTT; CDR3 protein: CASSEATFGTGELYF
D gene: TRBD1; V gene: TRBV11-2; J gene: TRBJ2-6; clone size: .; CDR3 DNA: TGTGTCAGCAGCATAGGGGGAGACAGGGGCATTTCCCTCTCTGGGGCCAACGTCATGACTTTC; CDR3 protein: CVSSIGGDRGISLSGANVMTF
D gene: .; V gene: TRBV10-3; J gene: TRBJ1-1; clone size: .; CDR3 DNA: TGTGCCATCCAACCAGCTCAAGTGAGCACTGAGGCTTTCTTT; CDR3 protein: CAIQPAQVSTEAFF
D gene: .; V gene: TRBV12-3/TRBV12-4; J gene: TRBJ1-1; clone size: .; CDR3 DNA: TGTGCCAGTACGGGACACGATGGTGAAGCTTTCTTT; CDR3 protein: CASTGHDGEAFF
D gene: TRBD2; V gene: TRBV6-1; J gene: TRBJ2-7; clone size: many; CDR3 DNA: TGTGCCAGCAGGGACCTTAGCGGGACCTCCTACGAGCAGTACTTC; CDR3 protein: CASRDLSGTSYEQYF
D gene: TRBD1; V gene: TRBV20-1; J gene: TRBJ1-2; clone size: .; CDR3 DNA: TGCAGTGCTAGAGAAAGCGGACAGGATGGCTACAACTTC; CDR3 protein: CSARESGQDGYNF
D gene: .; V gene: TRBV29-1; J gene: TRBJ2-7; clone size: .; CDR3 DNA: TGCAGCTTTGAAGGAAGTTCACAGGGCTCTCTCCTCGGGCAGTACTTC; CDR3 protein: CSFEGSSQGSLLGQYF
D gene: TRBD2; V gene: TRBV6-5; J gene: TRBJ2-3; clone size: .; CDR3 DNA: TGTGCCAGCAACCCAGGACTAGCGAGATCAGATACACAGTATTTT; CDR3 protein: CASNPGLARSDTQYF
D gene: .; V gene: TRBV6-1; J gene: TRBJ1-2; clone size: .; CDR3 DNA: TGTGCCAGCATAGTTTCCGGGATAGGGTCTGACGGCTATACCTTC; CDR3 protein: CASIVSGIGSDGYTF
D gene: .; V gene: TRBV29-1; J gene: TRBJ2-1; clone size: many; CDR3 DNA: TGCAGCGTGGCACCGACAGTCAATGAGCAGTTCTTC; CDR3 protein: CSVAPTVNEQFF
D gene: .; V gene: TRBV14; J gene: TRBJ2-1; clone size: once; CDR3 DNA: TGTGCCAGCAGTGCCGTAGTGGGACGGGTAAACAATGGGCAGTTCTTC; CDR3 protein: CASSAVVGRVNNGQFF
D gene: .; V gene: TRBV4-1; J gene: TRBJ2-4; clone size: .; CDR3 DNA: TGCGCCAGTAGTCAGGTACTATCGCTGGGGGGAAACATTCAGTACTTC; CDR3 protein: CASSQVLSLGGNIQYF
D gene: .; V gene: TRBV20-1; J gene: TRBJ2-3; clone size: few; CDR3 DNA: TGCAGTGCGGCCAGTCGGACCGGGCTTTTCGATACGCAGTATTTT; CDR3 protein: CSAASRTGLFDTQYF
D gene: .; V gene: TRBV7-9; J gene: TRBJ2-1; clone size: .; CDR3 DNA: TGTGCCAGCAGATCACCCAGACCGGAGCATGAGCAGTTCTTC; CDR3 protein: CASRSPRPEHEQFF
D gene: TRBD2; V gene: TRBV12-3/TRBV12-4; J gene: TRBJ2-5; clone size: .; CDR3 DNA: TGTGCCAGTAGTTTAGAGCGGGAGGCCCAGTACTTC; CDR3 protein: CASSLEREAQYF